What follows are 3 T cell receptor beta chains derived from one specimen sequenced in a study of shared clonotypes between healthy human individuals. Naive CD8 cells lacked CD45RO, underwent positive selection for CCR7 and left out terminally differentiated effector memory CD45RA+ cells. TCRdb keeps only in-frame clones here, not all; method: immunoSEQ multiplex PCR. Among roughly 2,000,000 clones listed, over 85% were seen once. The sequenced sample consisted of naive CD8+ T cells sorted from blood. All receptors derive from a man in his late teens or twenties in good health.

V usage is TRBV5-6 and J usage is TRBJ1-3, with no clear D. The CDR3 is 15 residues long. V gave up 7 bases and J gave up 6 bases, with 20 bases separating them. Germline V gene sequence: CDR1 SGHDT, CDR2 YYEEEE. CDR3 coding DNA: TGTGCCAGCCACCGATTCGACCTCGGGCTAAACACCATATATTTT. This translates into CASHRFDLGLNTIYF.

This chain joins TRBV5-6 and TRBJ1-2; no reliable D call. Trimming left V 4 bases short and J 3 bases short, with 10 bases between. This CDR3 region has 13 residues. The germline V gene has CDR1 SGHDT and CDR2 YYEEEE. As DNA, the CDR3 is TGTGCCAGCAGCCTCTCGGCAGACTATGGCTACACCTTC. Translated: CASSLSADYGYTF.

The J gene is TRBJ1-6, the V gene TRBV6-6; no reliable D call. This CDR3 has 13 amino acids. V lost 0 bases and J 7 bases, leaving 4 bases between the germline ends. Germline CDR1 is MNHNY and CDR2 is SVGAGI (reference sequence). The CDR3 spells CASSYSPNSPLHF. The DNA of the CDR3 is TGTGCCAGCAGTTACTCGCCGAATTCACCCCTCCACTTT.